These 16 T cell receptor beta chains originate from one sample sequenced in a study of cytomegalovirus exposure and HLA in healthy donors. Primers included in the PCR were 60 Vbeta and 13 Jbeta primers. Some clones are missing from TCRdb's copy, which holds only in-frame ones; the method was immunoSEQ multiplex PCR. In the table there are 120,000 to 150,000 clones, around four fifths of which are singletons. Material: PBMCs. All receptors come from a boy between 2 and 10 years old in good health and CMV-seronegative.

This chain uses TRBV5-1 with TRBJ1-2, with a tentative D call TRBD1 (6 bases). V was pared by 3 bases and J by 1 base, with 16 bases between. The germline gives CDR1 SGHRS, CDR2 YFSETQ. The CDR3 spans 16 residues. The CDR3 reads CASSSSGGAINYGYTF. The CDR3 DNA is TGCGCCAGCAGCTCCTCCGGGGGGGCGATTAACTATGGCTACACCTTC.

The chain employs TRBV4-3 and TRBJ2-7; 10 bases agree with TRBD1. The CDR3 loop spans 14 amino acids. Germline loops: CDR1 LGHNA, CDR2 YSLEER. J gave up 4 bases and V 4 bases, and 4 bases lay outside the gene matches. The CDR3 DNA sequence: TGCGCCAGCAGCCCCTGGACAGGGGGGTACGAGCAGTACTTC. It encodes CASSPWTGGYEQYF.

The chain couples TRBV28 to TRBJ1-1; D call uncertain. Looked up from germline, CDR1 is MDHEN and CDR2 is SYDVKM. CDR3 length equals 13 residues. V gave up 4 bases and J gave up 2 bases, with 8 bases separating them. The CDR3 DNA reads as TGTGCCAGCAGTTACTCTACCAACACTGAAGCTTTCTTT. Translation gives CASSYSTNTEAFF. The full variable domain, rest sourced from reference TRBV28 and TRBJ1-1, is DVKVTQSSRYLVKRTGEKVFLECVQDMDHENMFWYRQDPGLGLRLIYFSYDVKMKEKGDIPEGYSVSREKKERFSLILESASTNQTSMYLCASSYSTNTEAFFGQGTRLTVV.

This rearrangement joins TRBV5-1 to TRBJ2-7; 9 positions agree with TRBD1. The CDR3 spans 14 residues. J gave up 3 bases and V 0 bases, and 1 base lay outside the gene matches. Germline V gene data show CDR1 as SGHRS and CDR2 as YFSETQ. CDR3 DNA sequence: TGCGCCAGCAGCTTGGAGACAGGGGGCTACGAGCAGTACTTC. It translates to CASSLETGGYEQYF. The whole variable domain, remainder taken from reference TRBV5-1 and TRBJ2-7, is KAGVTQTPRYLIKTRGQQVTLSCSPISGHRSVSWYQQTPGQGLQFLFEYFSETQRNKGNFPGRFSGRQFSNSRSEMNVSTLELGDSALYLCASSLETGGYEQYFGPGTRLTVT.

The gene calls are TRBV10-3 and TRBJ1-2; no clear D gene. The V gene lost 6 bases and the J gene lost 8 bases, with 16 bases spanning the gap. This CDR3 is built from 13 residues. The V gene's germline CDR1 is ENHRY and CDR2 SYGVKD. Here the CDR3 reads CAIRKDGVSGYTF. The DNA of the CDR3 is TGTGCCATCAGGAAAGACGGGGTGTCGGGCTACACCTTC.

This sequence joins TRBV2 and TRBJ1-1; D perhaps matches TRBD1 (6 bases). The CDR3 loop spans 13 amino acids. Looked up from germline, CDR1 is SNHLY and CDR2 is FYNNEI. Trimming removed 5 bases at V and 4 bases at J, with 11 bases between. The CDR3 protein is CASSSQGATEAFF. CDR3 nucleotide sequence: TGTGCCAGCAGTTCACAGGGTGCCACTGAAGCTTTCTTT.

The V and J genes are TRBV5-6 and TRBJ1-5; TRBD1 agrees at 7 bases. Trimming cost V 3 bases and J 10 bases; bases outside gene matches: 16. This CDR3 has 16 amino acids. Germline V gene data show CDR1 as SGHDT and CDR2 as YYEEEE. The CDR3 spells CASSYSYDREVRPQHF. The CDR3 nucleotides are TGTGCCAGCAGCTACTCATATGACAGGGAGGTGCGTCCCCAGCATTTT. Full variable domain (outside the CDR3, taken from reference TRBV5-6 and TRBJ1-5): DAGVTQSPTHLIKTRGQQVTLRCSPKSGHDTVSWYQQALGQGPQFIFQYYEEEERQRGNFPDRFSGHQFPNYSSELNVNALLLGDSALYLCASSYSYDREVRPQHFGDGTRLSIL.

This rearrangement joins TRBV25-1 to TRBJ2-2; 7 nucleotides line up with TRBD2. Germline V lookup: CDR1 MGHDK, CDR2 SYGVNS. J lost 3 bases, V lost 1 base, and 2 bases had no gene match. The CDR3 consists of 15 residues. The CDR3 nucleotides read TGTGCCAGCAGTGAATTGGGGAGGGACACCGGGGAGCTGTTTTTT. It translates to CASSELGRDTGELFF.

The chain is built from TRBV4-3 and TRBJ2-1, with 11 bases that match TRBD2. The ends lost 2 bases at V and 9 bases at J; junction bases unmatched: 15. CDR1 and CDR2 (germline): LGHNA, YSLEER. This CDR3 region has 18 residues. For the CDR3, the DNA is TGCGCCAGCAGCCAATATGGCGGGCTAGCGGGGGGCATGGGTGAGCAGTTCTTC. Amino acid sequence: CASSQYGGLAGGMGEQFF.

The rearrangement uses TRBV29-1 and TRBJ2-7; weak D call: TRBD2 (6 bases). V lost 0 bases, J lost 3 bases, and 12 bases lay in between. The CDR3 has 14 amino acids. Per the germline V gene, CDR1 is SQVTM and CDR2 is ANQGSEA. The CDR3 spells CSVEDPGGSYEQYF. CDR3 nucleotides: TGCAGCGTTGAAGACCCCGGGGGAAGCTACGAGCAGTACTTC.

The genes are TRBV5-1 and TRBJ2-7, with 9 bases matching TRBD1. Trimming took 1 base from V and 2 from J; bases not matched to a gene: 7. From germline, CDR1 is SGHRS and CDR2 YFSETQ. The length of the CDR3 is 16 residues. The DNA for the CDR3 is TGCGCCAGCAGCTTGCTGGACAGGGGACCTCCCTACGAGCAGTACTTC. It is translated as CASSLLDRGPPYEQYF.

This chain links TRBV10-3 with TRBJ1-1; D unresolved. The CDR3 totals 14 residues. CDR1 is ENHRY and CDR2 is SYGVKD in the germline V gene. V lost 0 bases and J lost 1, with 6 bases in between. This CDR3 is CAISESGPNTEAFF. The CDR3, as DNA: TGTGCCATCAGTGAGTCTGGGCCGAACACTGAAGCTTTCTTT.

This clone was found once. The CDR3 DNA reads TGTGCCAGTACCCGGAAGACGGGACAGGGTGCGTATGGCTACACCTTC. Protein sequence: CASTRKTGQGAYGYTF. The rearrangement links TRBV19 to TRBJ1-2; 9 nucleotides match TRBD1. The V segment lost 7 bases and the J segment 5 bases; nucleotides outside the gene matches: 14. CDR3 length: 16 residues. The germline V gene has CDR1 LNHDA and CDR2 SQIVND (reference sequence).

The V call is TRBV7-8, the J call TRBJ2-1; 9 bases align to TRBD2. The germline V gene has CDR1 SGHVS and CDR2 FQNEAQ. V dropped 5 bases and J dropped 10; count of bases not matched to a gene: 27. The CDR3 length is 20 residues. For the CDR3, the DNA is TGTGCCAGCAGCCATAGAAACTTGGGCGGGGACCTTACAAGCGGGAGGGAGCAGTTCTTC. Translated: CASSHRNLGGDLTSGREQFF.

The chain combines TRBV6-5 with TRBJ2-2, with D maybe TRBD2 (6 bases). This CDR3 contains 16 residues. The V end was cut by 1 base, the J end by 5 bases, with 14 bases between. CDR1 MNHEY and CDR2 SVGAGI come from the germline V gene. CDR3 DNA sequence: TGTGCCAGCAGTTACTACGCGGGGCCCAGGACCGGGGAGCTGTTTTTT. It codes for CASSYYAGPRTGELFF.

This clone was observed once. The rearrangement uses TRBV7-9 and TRBJ2-7; the match to TRBD1 covers 9 bases. The CDR3 runs 16 residues. Germline CDR1 and CDR2: SEHNR and FQNEAQ (reference sequence). Losses at the gene ends were 5 bases for V and 2 bases for J; bases not matched to a gene: 10. The CDR3 DNA is TGTGCCAGCAGCGCGTATGTCGGGACAGGGCCCTACGAGCAGTACTTC. Protein sequence: CASSAYVGTGPYEQYF.